A selection of T cell receptor beta chains follows, all from one sample in a study of blood T cell repertoires in COVID-19. Sequenced by immunoSEQ multiplex PCR; TCRdb stores in-frame clones only, minus some. The table lists approximately 170,000 clones, more than 70% of them singletons, with 8% to 11% in the top ten. The sample taken for sequencing was peripheral blood. The receptor source for this set is a woman of 80 years or more with active or convalescent COVID-19. The CDR3 runs from the conserved cysteine through the conserved F or W. A D gene is named only where the DNA matches it firmly. Rows give clone size only sometimes, using once, few, many, or a class for an expanded clone.

V gene	D gene	CDR3 length	J gene	clone size	CDR3 DNA	CDR3 protein
TRBV3-1/TRBV3-2	-	15	TRBJ1-6	few	TGTGCCAGTACTTTAGGAGCAGGAGGGAATTCACCCCTCCACTTT	CASTLGAGGNSPLHF
TRBV28	TRBD1	14	TRBJ1-1	-	TGTGCCAGCAGTTTATGGACAGGGCACACTGAAGCTTTCTTT	CASSLWTGHTEAFF
TRBV5-4	-	13	TRBJ1-1	-	TGTGCCAGCAGCTTTGGGCGGAACACTGAAGCTTTCTTT	CASSFGRNTEAFF
TRBV5-6	-	13	TRBJ1-1	-	TGTGCCAGCAGCACCCCAGGGAACACTGAAGCTTTCTTT	CASSTPGNTEAFF
TRBV27	-	15	TRBJ2-6	-	TGTGCCAGCGGGACTCCCAGCTCTGGGGCCAACGTCCTGACTTTC	CASGTPSSGANVLTF
TRBV10-3	-	17	TRBJ1-4	-	TGTGCCATCAGTGAGTCGAAGTCCCGGGGAACTAATGAAAAACTGTTTTTT	CAISESKSRGTNEKLFF
TRBV5-1	TRBD1	14	TRBJ1-2	-	TGCGCCAGCAGCGATACAGGGGGCGGCTATGGCTACACCTTC	CASSDTGGGYGYTF
TRBV15	TRBD1	15	TRBJ2-3	-	TGTGCCACCAGCACGAACAGGGGGTACACAGATACGCAGTATTTT	CATSTNRGYTDTQYF
TRBV6-6	-	15	TRBJ2-2	-	TGTGCCAGCAGTTACCCTAGCTCGGACACCGGGGAGCTGTTTTTT	CASSYPSSDTGELFF
TRBV9	TRBD2	18	TRBJ2-7	-	TGTGCCAGCAGCCTAGGGACTAGGGCTAGCGGGATACCGTACGAGCAGTACTTC	CASSLGTRASGIPYEQYF
TRBV2	TRBD1	13	TRBJ1-2	-	TGTGCCAGCGGCACAGGGGCGATCTATGGCTACACCTTC	CASGTGAIYGYTF
TRBV7-3	-	14	TRBJ2-2	many	TGTGCCAGCCGCCTAGCGAGCAACACCGGGGAGCTGTTTTTT	CASRLASNTGELFF
TRBV4-1	TRBD1	15	TRBJ1-5	-	TGCGCCAGCAGCCTACAGGGGCTTAGCAATCAGCCCCAGCATTTT	CASSLQGLSNQPQHF
TRBV18	-	18	TRBJ2-6	-	TGTGCCAGCTCACTCAGGGCTGGGGCCCGTTCTGGGGCCAACGTCCTGACTTTC	CASSLRAGARSGANVLTF
TRBV5-1	TRBD2	15	TRBJ2-1	-	TGCGCCAGCAGCTTGGTTGCGGGAGGGTTCGATGAGCAGTTCTTC	CASSLVAGGFDEQFF
TRBV28	TRBD2	14	TRBJ2-7	-	TGTGCCAGCATTGCAGCGGGAGGCTCCTACGAGCAGTACTTC	CASIAAGGSYEQYF
TRBV11-3	-	16	TRBJ2-2	-	TGTGCCAGCAGCCCCGGGACTGTCGCGAACACCGGGGAGCTGTTTTTT	CASSPGTVANTGELFF
TRBV10-1	TRBD1	14	TRBJ2-3	-	TGCGCCAGCAGTCCCAGGACAGGGCCAGATACGCAGTATTTT	CASSPRTGPDTQYF
TRBV4-2	TRBD2	15	TRBJ2-7	-	TGTGCCAGCAGCCAAGCGGGACTAGCTTCCTACGAGCAGTACTTC	CASSQAGLASYEQYF
TRBV5-1	-	13	TRBJ1-1	-	TGCGCCAGCAGCTTGCTTCCCGGGACTGAAGCTTTCTTT	CASSLLPGTEAFF
TRBV14	-	13	TRBJ1-5	-	TGTGCCAGCAGCCAGTTGAATAGCCAGCCCCAGCATTTT	CASSQLNSQPQHF
TRBV28	TRBD1	17	TRBJ2-7	-	TGTGCCAGCAGTTTAAGGCTTAAGGGGACAGCGACCTACGAGCAGTACTTC	CASSLRLKGTATYEQYF
TRBV5-1	-	16	TRBJ1-1	-	TGCGCCAGCAGCCCCTTCGGAGGGGTCGCGTACACTGAAGCTTTCTTT	CASSPFGGVAYTEAFF
TRBV9	-	16	TRBJ1-4	-	TGTGCCAGCAGCGTAAAAGCCCGACAGGAGGTAGAAAAACTGTTTTTT	CASSVKARQEVEKLFF
TRBV9	TRBD2	15	TRBJ2-3	-	TGTGCCAGCAGCGTAGCGGGAGGTAACACAGATACGCAGTATTTT	CASSVAGGNTDTQYF
TRBV24-1	TRBD2	16	TRBJ2-1	-	TGTGCCACCAGTGAATCCACTAGCGGGGGGTACAATGAGCAGTTCTTC	CATSESTSGGYNEQFF
TRBV3-1/TRBV3-2	-	15	TRBJ1-2	few	TGTGCCAGCAGCCAAGATCTGGGAGTTGGCTATGGCTACACCTTC	CASSQDLGVGYGYTF
TRBV10-1	TRBD1	17	TRBJ2-4	-	TGCGCCAGCGGGACAGGGAGGCGATTTATCCCCCAAAACATTCAGTACTTC	CASGTGRRFIPQNIQYF
TRBV5-1	-	13	TRBJ2-1	once	TGCGCCAGCAGCGAGGGACAAGACAATGAGCAGTTCTTC	CASSEGQDNEQFF
TRBV6-5	TRBD1	13	TRBJ1-1	-	TGTGCCAGCAGGGGACAGGGGGTAGGTGAAGCTTTCTTT	CASRGQGVGEAFF
TRBV21-1	-	17	TRBJ2-1	-	TGTGCCAGCAGTCAGGTAATTTTGGGACAGGGCCACAATGAGCAGTTCTTC	CASSQVILGQGHNEQFF
TRBV7-6	TRBD1	15	TRBJ2-1	-	TGTGCCAGCAGCCCCGAAGGTATAGGGGGCGTTGAGCAGTTCTTC	CASSPEGIGGVEQFF
TRBV11-2	-	15	TRBJ1-1	once	TGTGCCAGCAGCTTAGATCCCTCGGGGGGCACTGAAGCTTTCTTT	CASSLDPSGGTEAFF
TRBV19	TRBD1	15	TRBJ2-1	-	TGTGCCAGTACCGACCGGACAGGGACCTACAATGAGCAGTTCTTC	CASTDRTGTYNEQFF
TRBV29-1	TRBD1	13	TRBJ2-3	-	TGCAGCGTTGATGGCGGGACAGGTGATACGCAGTATTTT	CSVDGGTGDTQYF
TRBV7-9	-	15	TRBJ2-5	-	TGTGCCAGCAGCTCCCCCCCGGACAGAGGAGAGACCCAGTACTTC	CASSSPPDRGETQYF
TRBV28	TRBD1	16	TRBJ1-5	-	TGTGCCAGCAGCTACCCAGGGGGGAATTCCAATCAGCCCCAGCATTTT	CASSYPGGNSNQPQHF
TRBV2	TRBD2	15	TRBJ2-1	-	TGTGCCAGCAGTGACTCTAGCGGGAGAGGCAATGAGCAGTTCTTC	CASSDSSGRGNEQFF
TRBV15	-	15	TRBJ1-5	-	TGTGCCACCAGCAGAGTATACGGTTCCGCCGGGCCCCAGCATTTT	CATSRVYGSAGPQHF
TRBV5-4	-	13	TRBJ2-4	-	TGTGCCAGCAGCTTGATTATGGAGGACATTCAGTACTTC	CASSLIMEDIQYF
TRBV11-1	-	13	TRBJ2-7	once	TGTGCCAGCAGCTTAAACAGGGCCTACGAGCAGTACTTC	CASSLNRAYEQYF
TRBV5-1	TRBD1	17	TRBJ1-3	few	TGCGCCAGCAGCTTGGCCGGGACAGGGGGCTTCCCCAACACCATATATTTT	CASSLAGTGGFPNTIYF
TRBV5-1	TRBD2	16	TRBJ2-5	few	TGCGCCAGCAGTCTAGCGGGAGGGAGCGCCATGGAGACCCAGTACTTC	CASSLAGGSAMETQYF
TRBV20-1	-	12	TRBJ1-1	-	TGCAGTGCTAGTGATAAAGCCACTGAAGCTTTCTTT	CSASDKATEAFF
TRBV5-4	TRBD2	16	TRBJ2-3	once	TGTGCCAGCAGCCCAAGGACTAGCGGGGCGACAGATACGCAGTATTTT	CASSPRTSGATDTQYF